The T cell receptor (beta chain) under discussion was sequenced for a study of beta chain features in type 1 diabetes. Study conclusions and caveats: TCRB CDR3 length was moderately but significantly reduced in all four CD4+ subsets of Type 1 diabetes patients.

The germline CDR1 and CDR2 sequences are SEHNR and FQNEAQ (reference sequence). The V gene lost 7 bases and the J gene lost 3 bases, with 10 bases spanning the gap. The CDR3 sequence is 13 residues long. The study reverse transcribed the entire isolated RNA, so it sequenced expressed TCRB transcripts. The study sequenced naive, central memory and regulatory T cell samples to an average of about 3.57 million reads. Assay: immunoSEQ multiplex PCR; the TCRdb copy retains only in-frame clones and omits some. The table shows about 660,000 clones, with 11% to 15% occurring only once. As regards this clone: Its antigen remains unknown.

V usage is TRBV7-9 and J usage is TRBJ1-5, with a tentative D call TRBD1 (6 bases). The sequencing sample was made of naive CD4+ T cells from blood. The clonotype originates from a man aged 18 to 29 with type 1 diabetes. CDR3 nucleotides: TGTGCCAGCAACCAGGGGATCAATCAGCCCCAGCATTTT. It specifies CASNQGINQPQHF.